A single sample is the source of the 10 T cell receptor beta chains below, sequenced in a study of T cells in localized non-small cell lung cancer. Assay: immunoSEQ multiplex PCR; the TCRdb copy retains only in-frame clones and omits some. The top ten clones hold 1.3% of a sample with 65,000 to 80,000 clones, 84% of them seen once. The sequencing used peripheral blood, collected before any cancer treatment. These receptors all come from an older female donor with stage I lung adenocarcinoma.

The chain couples TRBV4-3 to TRBJ2-4; D unresolved. The germline V and J ends were trimmed by 0 bases and 5 bases, with 11 bases remaining between them. The CDR3 runs to 15 residues. Germline V lookup: CDR1 LGHNA, CDR2 YSLEER. The CDR3 DNA reads as TGCGCCAGCAGCCAAGATAGATGGACGCAAAACATTCAGTACTTC. Its protein product is CASSQDRWTQNIQYF.

The rearrangement uses TRBV7-2 and TRBJ2-1; 10 bases agree with TRBD2. Per germline, CDR1 SGHTA and CDR2 FQGNSA. The CDR3 contains 15 residues. The ends lost 5 bases at V and 7 bases at J; junction bases unmatched: 8. This chain's CDR3 is CASSRLAGERNEQFF. The CDR3 coding sequence is TGTGCCAGCAGCCGCCTAGCGGGAGAGAGAAATGAGCAGTTCTTC.

This chain connects TRBV18 to TRBJ2-7, with 8 bases matching TRBD1. Per germline, CDR1 KGHSH and CDR2 LQKENI. J was trimmed by 3 bases and V by 3 bases; bases with no gene match: 10. The CDR3 spans 16 residues. CDR3 DNA: TGTGCCAGCTCACCCAACCCGATGGGGACAGGCTACGAGCAGTACTTC. The encoded protein is CASSPNPMGTGYEQYF. Supplemented by reference TRBV18 and TRBJ2-7, the full variable domain reads NAGVMQNPRHLVRRRGQEARLRCSPMKGHSHVYWYRQLPEEGLKFMVYLQKENIIDESGMPKERFSAEFPKEGPSILRIQQVVRGDSAAYFCASSPNPMGTGYEQYFGPGTRLTVT.

The chain recombines TRBV5-1 with TRBJ2-6; the D is unclear. Germline CDR1 reads SGHRS; CDR2 reads YFSETQ. The CDR3 loop spans 15 amino acids. The V gene lost 0 bases and the J gene lost 2 bases, with 6 bases spanning the gap. The CDR3 DNA is TGCGCCAGCAGCTTGGCTGGTCCTGGGGCCAACGTCCTGACTTTC. Its protein is CASSLAGPGANVLTF.

This clone was detected a few times. The chain is built from TRBV11-2 and TRBJ2-7, with D possibly being TRBD1 (5 bases). Trimming shortened V by 4 bases and J by 6 bases, and 13 bases separated the two germline ends. The CDR3 consists of 13 residues. Germline CDR1 is SGHAT and CDR2 is FQNNGV. CDR3 residues: CASSSRQGGEQYF. The CDR3 DNA reads TGTGCCAGCAGCTCCCGCCAGGGCGGCGAGCAGTACTTC. Complete variable domain (other parts from reference TRBV11-2 and TRBJ2-7): EAGVAQSPRYKIIEKRQSVAFWCNPISGHATLYWYQQILGQGPKLLIQFQNNGVVDDSQLPKDRFSAERLKGVDSTLKIQPAKLEDSAVYLCASSSRQGGEQYFGPGTRLTVT.

The chain recombines TRBV4-3 with TRBJ2-3; TRBD2 matches at 7 bases. This CDR3 contains 15 residues. Losses at the gene ends were 2 bases for V and 2 bases for J; bases not matched to a gene: 4. Germline CDR1 LGHNA, CDR2 YSLEER. CDR3 DNA sequence: TGCGCCAGCAGCCAACAAGCGGGATACACAGATACGCAGTATTTT. Residues: CASSQQAGYTDTQYF.

The chain is built from TRBV5-8 and TRBJ1-1; the D gene is possibly TRBD1 (6 bases). The CDR3 length is 14 residues. Germline V gene lookup returns CDR1 SGHTS and CDR2 YDEGEE. The V end lost 1 base, the J end lost 6 bases, and 13 bases lay between the germline ends. The CDR3 reads CASSLPGAIAEAFF. In DNA, the CDR3 is TGTGCCAGCAGCTTGCCGGGGGCTATCGCTGAAGCTTTCTTT. Together with reference TRBV5-8 and TRBJ1-1, the CDR3 gives the full variable domain: EAGVTQSPTHLIKTRGQQATLRCSPISGHTSVYWYQQALGLGLQFLLWYDEGEERNRGNFPPRFSGRQFPNYSSELNVNALELEDSALYLCASSLPGAIAEAFFGQGTRLTVV.

The chain couples TRBV28 to TRBJ2-4, with TRBD2 matching 10 bases. V shed 6 bases and J 2 bases; nucleotides not matched to a gene: 10. This CDR3 is built from 17 residues. Germline V gene sequence: CDR1 MDHEN, CDR2 SYDVKM. DNA for the CDR3: TGTGCCAGCAGCACCCTAGCGGGAGTGGTAACCAAAAACATTCAGTACTTC. Translating it yields CASSTLAGVVTKNIQYF.

There are a few counts of this clone. The gene calls are TRBV9 and TRBJ2-1; D remains ambiguous. V lost 4 bases, J lost 1 base, and 12 bases lay in between. The CDR3 is 15 residues long. In germline, CDR1 is SGDLS, CDR2 YYNGEE. CDR3 DNA: TGTGCCAGCAGCCAAACCCGTCAGTCCTACAATGAGCAGTTCTTC. Protein product: CASSQTRQSYNEQFF.

The V call is TRBV7-9, the J call TRBJ1-5; D uncertain. Germline V gives CDR1 SEHNR, CDR2 FQNEAQ (reference sequence). Trimming shortened V by 5 bases and J by 0 bases, and 8 bases separated the two germline ends. The CDR3 is 14 amino acids. CDR3 residues: CASSPKNSNQPQHF. In nucleotides, the CDR3 is TGTGCCAGCAGCCCGAAGAATAGCAATCAGCCCCAGCATTTT. The full variable domain, completed using reference TRBV7-9 and TRBJ1-5, is DTGVSQNPRHKITKRGQNVTFRCDPISEHNRLYWYRQTLGQGPEFLTYFQNEAQLEKSRLLSDRFSAERPKGSFSTLEIQRTEQGDSAMYLCASSPKNSNQPQHFGDGTRLSIL.